This T cell receptor beta chain was observed in a study of OX40 agonist ivuxolimab in advanced cancers. Sequencing was performed with immunoSEQ multiplex PCR; in TCRdb, only in-frame clones are kept and a portion is missing. The sample yields some 76,000 clones, about 80% seen once. This clone turned up a few times. Germline CDR1 and CDR2: KGHSH and LQKENI. The CDR3 has 16 residues. V shed 2 bases, J shed 4 bases, and the junction held 6 bases outside the gene matches. The input for sequencing was CD4+ or CD8+ T cells sorted from blood, taken in a trial of the OX40 agonist ivuxolimab. The origin of this receptor is an adult with an advanced solid tumor such as melanoma, head and neck, liver or kidney cancer. The chain joins TRBV18 to TRBJ2-2; TRBD2 matches at 8 bases. The CDR3 bases are TGTGCCAGCTCACCAATGGTAGCGGGAATCACCGGGGAGCTGTTTTTT. Encoded protein: CASSPMVAGITGELFF.